This T cell receptor beta chain was identified during a study of blood T cell repertoires in COVID-19. V gave up 6 bases and J gave up 5 bases, with 11 bases separating them. The CDR3 extends over 13 amino acids. CDR1 and CDR2 (germline): MNHEY, SVGAGI. This clone appeared once. The protocol was immunoSEQ multiplex PCR, while the TCRdb copy is restricted to in-frame clones and leaves out a portion. This table has around 150,000 clones, roughly 80% appearing once. The chain employs TRBV6-5 and TRBJ2-1; D unclear. Sequenced sample: PBMCs or T cells enriched from blood (not recorded which). This receptor was identified in a man aged 50-59 years who had recovered from COVID-19. The CDR3 DNA sequence: TGTGCCAGCAGGTCTGACCTAGACAATGAGCAGTTCTTC. Its protein is CASRSDLDNEQFF.